This TCR beta chain is from a study of early stage breast cancer tumors (dated by TCRdb to about 2017). At the level of the whole study: Of the roughly 15 invasive breast tumors, eleven to twelve were found to be estrogen receptor-positive, progesterone receptor-positive and HER2-negative. A read coverage of roughly 10-fold per sample was achieved on average. The samples as a whole yielded approximately 2,800,000 detected templates, corresponding to roughly 1.1 million unique clonotypes. About 65% of the 12 ER+/PR+/HER2- tumors were invasive ductal carcinomas, while the other four were invasive lobular carcinomas. What the authors observed across the whole study: Compared with adjacent normal breast tissue, tumors had approximately 2.7-fold higher T cell density and higher clonality. Because the cohort was small, analysis by tumor subtype was not possible. Repertoires from blood and normal breast were more alike than repertoires from blood and tumor, and in about 90% of the 16 patients, comparing each tissue with blood separated tumor from normal. Sequencing bulk genomic DNA from unsorted cells could not capture chain pairing or functional markers like CD4, CD8 and FOXP3. Enriched TCRB sequences shared across patients were mostly commonly generated sequences, unlikely to play an important role in the tumor microenvironment.

Each sample was amplified as two independent genomic DNA replicates: 0.45 to 0.5 ug for blood and roughly 1.5 ug for tumor or normal breast. Following the manufacturer's instructions, the ImmunoSeq Intro kit was used to carry out TCRB sequencing on genomic DNA. Multiplex PCR was run for approximately 29 cycles using proprietary primers and spike-in control sequences for absolute quantification. Single-end 150-bp reads were used to sequence an 87-bp fragment spanning the CDR3 plus the flanking V and J genes. Each lane of an Illumina MiSeq running version 3.0 chemistry carried seven multiplexed samples, with two replicates apiece. The original pipeline was this. The vendor's proprietary pipeline processed the raw data and merged both replicates into a single result for each sample. Productive rearrangements sharing the V-gene family, CDR3 amino acid sequence and J-gene segment were defined as clonotypes. Clonality was calculated as 1 minus the normalized Shannon entropy (Pielou evenness) of TCRB abundances. To estimate T cell density, the total number of templates was divided by the number of input cells, which was inferred from the amount of DNA input. Recon with default parameters was used to estimate total repertoire diversity and clonality. Tumor-enriched clonotypes were defined as having over 0.1% abundance in tumor and at least 32-fold higher abundance than in normal breast. As stored in TCRdb, this immuneACCESS dataset retains in-frame rearrangements with V and J assigned. A fraction of the clones does not appear; measured against another copy, unresolved V genes explain less than half of the discrepancy, and the remainder lacks a known reason. V and J calls plus clone size are reproduced from that table; the DNA served to infer D and trimming. Across this sample there are 40,000 to 60,000 clones, with roughly 78% seen only once. The ten largest clonotypes hold around 3.4% of the sample.

Notes on this clone: Which antigen it targets is not known. The sample holds no much larger clone one base away, and base qualities are not on file.

The study profiled bulk TCR beta-chain repertoires in matched peripheral blood, tumor and adjacent normal breast tissue taken from around 15 patients with early-stage breast cancer. Before surgery, roughly 5-11 mL of whole blood was collected into EDTA tubes and then processed within 2 hours. Peripheral blood mononuclear cells were isolated by Ficoll-Paque centrifugation in SepMate-50 tubes. For storage in liquid nitrogen, PBMCs were cryopreserved as aliquots of about 1.9 to 4 million cells in about 90% FBS with around 10% DMSO. The Qiagen AllPrep DNA/RNA Mini kit was used for genomic DNA extraction. Input material: blood. The source is a person aged 35 to 50 with breast cancer.

The sequenced DNA is TGTGCCAGCAGCTTTTTTGAGCAGTACTTC. It translates as CASSFFEQYF. The sequence links TRBV13 to TRBJ2-7; there is no confident call for the D gene. The germline V gene (reference sequence) supplies CDR1 PRHDT and CDR2 FYEKMQ. Its CDR3 holds 10 amino acids, cysteine through phenylalanine. Only the CDR3 DNA is retained, 30 bases long and in frame from the first base. V is clipped by 3 bases and J by 7 bases, and the sequence between their germline boundaries is 4 bases long.